This T cell receptor (beta chain) was sequenced during a study of cytomegalovirus exposure and HLA in healthy donors. 13 Jbeta primers and 60 Vbeta primers were used for the PCR. Using immunoSEQ multiplex PCR, the repertoire was profiled, and TCRdb retains in-frame clones only, with some absent. This sample has fewer than 85,000 clones, with under 80% found just once. The CDR3 has 14 residues. Germline CDR1 SNHLY, CDR2 FYNNEI. V trimming: 3 bases; J trimming: 4 bases; junction bases outside the gene matches: 4. The source is a man between 18 and 35 years old in good health and CMV-seropositive. The sample taken for sequencing was PBMCs. The chain recombines TRBV2 with TRBJ2-3; 7 bases map to TRBD2. DNA of the CDR3: TGTGCCAGCAGTGACGGCGGGAGCGCAGATACGCAGTATTTT. It is translated as CASSDGGSADTQYF.